These 24 T cell receptor beta chains were sequenced from one sample in a study of T-cell reconstitution after alpha-beta-depleted transplantation in children. Construction of the TCRbeta library involved unique molecular identifiers. TCRdb redid the calling of the PCR reads with MiXCR, one entry per CDR3 protein. The sample holds about a million distinct CDR3 sequences; roughly 29% are singletons and the top ten take about 28%. The specimen was PBMCs, mostly from graft donor cells, collected 360 days after TCRalphabeta/CD19-depleted stem cell transplant. Every receptor here comes from a boy younger than two who had a stem cell transplant for SCID, so the T cells may come from the graft donor.

The sample holds many counts of this clonotype. The chain employs TRBV5-5 and TRBJ2-5; weak D call: TRBD1 (5 bases). Germline V gives CDR1 SGHKS, CDR2 YYEKEE (reference sequence). V lost 2 bases and J lost 2, with 10 bases in between. The CDR3 is 14 residues long. The CDR3 region is CASSFGQGQETQYF. For the CDR3, the DNA is TGTGCCAGCAGCTTCGGGCAGGGACAAGAGACCCAGTACTTC.

This clonotype was seen more than once but under ten times. The chain has TRBV7-8 and TRBJ2-1; no firm D call. Trimming cost V 2 bases and J 5 bases, with 16 bases left between them. Germline lookup yields CDR1 SGHVS and CDR2 FQNEAQ. CDR3 size: 16 residues. The CDR3 DNA follows: TGTGCCAGCAGCTTACTGACCGTGACACGAAACAATGAGCAGTTCTTC. Its protein product is CASSLLTVTRNNEQFF. The full variable domain, with the rest looked up from reference TRBV7-8 and TRBJ2-1, is GAGVSQSPRYKVAKRGQDVALRCDPISGHVSLFWYQQALGQGPEFLTYFQNEAQLDKSGLPSDRFFAERPEGSVSTLKIQRTQQEDSAVYLCASSLLTVTRNNEQFFGPGTRLTVL.

The CDR3: CASSLGYIRELFF. DNA for the CDR3: TGCGCCAGCAGCTTGGGATATATCAGGGAGCTGTTTTTT. This chain uses TRBV5-1 with TRBJ2-2; D unresolved. CDR1 is SGHRS and CDR2 is YFSETQ in the germline V gene. V lost 0 bases to trimming and J lost 9 bases, with 9 bases between them. The CDR3 extends over 13 amino acids.

This chain uses TRBV3-1 with TRBJ2-1, with D possibly TRBD2 on 7 matching bases. V was shortened by 3 bases and J by 6 bases, with 15 bases between the two germline ends. The CDR3 is 15 amino acids. Germline V lookup: CDR1 LGHDT, CDR2 YNNKEL (reference sequence). CDR3 amino acids: CASSQRGPSSNEQFF. In DNA, the CDR3 is TGTGCCAGCAGCCAGCGGGGGCCCTCATCCAATGAGCAGTTCTTC.

In this sample, this clonotype turned up many times. CDR3 bases: TGTGCCAGCAGTTTAGGAGGGGCTGGGGCCAACGTCCTGACTTTC. Translated, it gives CASSLGGAGANVLTF. This chain connects TRBV12-3 or TRBV12-4 to TRBJ2-6; D assignment may be TRBD1 or TRBD2 (5 bases each). Trimming shortened V by 1 base and J by 2 bases, and 6 bases separated the two germline ends. The CDR3 covers 15 residues.

This clonotype was observed a handful of times. The rearrangement joins TRBV27 to TRBJ2-1; maybe TRBD1 (7 bases). V shed 0 bases and J shed 3 bases, with 9 bases lying between them. The CDR3 is 15 residues long. The germline gives CDR1 MNHEY, CDR2 SMNVEV (reference sequence). The CDR3, as DNA: TGTGCCAGCAGTTTATCCCAGGGGGGCTACAATGAGCAGTTCTTC. It codes for CASSLSQGGYNEQFF.

In its sample, this clonotype was seen a few times. The gene calls are TRBV7-9 and TRBJ2-7; D remains unclear. CDR3 size: 16 residues. The ends were cut back, 2 bases at V and 6 bases at J, with 20 bases in the middle. Germline V CDR1 and CDR2: SEHNR, FQNEAQ (reference sequence). CDR3 loop: CASSLTVMGGPGEQYF. The CDR3 region has the DNA TGTGCCAGCAGCTTAACTGTCATGGGCGGTCCCGGCGAGCAGTACTTC.

V is TRBV5-1 and J is TRBJ2-1, with TRBD2 matching over 8 bases. V shed 1 base and J 3 bases; nucleotides not matched to a gene: 9. The CDR3 loop spans 17 amino acids. Germline CDR1 is SGHRS and CDR2 is YFSETQ. CDR3 in DNA: TGCGCCAGCAGCTTGATCGTGATAGCGGGGATCTACAATGAGCAGTTCTTC. This codes for CASSLIVIAGIYNEQFF.

This clonotype was observed a few times. The chain couples TRBV9 to TRBJ2-3; a possible D gene is TRBD1 (5 bases). Deletions cut 0 bases from V and 2 bases from J, with 13 bases between. The CDR3 extends over 16 amino acids. Germline values: CDR1 SGDLS, CDR2 YYNGEE. CDR3: CASSVAPAGNTDTQYF. The CDR3 DNA is TGTGCCAGCAGCGTAGCCCCCGCAGGGAACACAGATACGCAGTATTTT. The variable domain in full, with the rest retrieved from reference TRBV9 and TRBJ2-3, is DSGVTQTPKHLITATGQRVTLRCSPRSGDLSVYWYQQSLDQGLQFLIQYYNGEERAKGNILERFSAQQFPDLHSELNLSSLELGDSALYFCASSVAPAGNTDTQYFGPGTRLTVL.

The rearrangement links TRBV12-1 to TRBJ2-4; the table's D call, TRBD2, has no DNA check behind it. TRBV12-1 is labeled a pseudogene. The length of the CDR3 is 15 residues. CDR3 amino acids: CASSKRREGKNIQYF. CDR3 coding DNA: TGTGCCAGCAGCAAAAGGCGGGAGGGCAAAAACATTCAGTACTTC.

This clonotype has only a few counts. V is TRBV7-2 and J is TRBJ1-4; TRBD1 matches at 7 bases. V shed 5 bases, J shed 6 bases, and the junction held 6 bases outside the gene matches. The CDR3 runs to 14 residues. Germline values: CDR1 SGHTA, CDR2 FQGNSA. The CDR3 bases are TGTGCCAGCAGCACTAGACAGGGTGATGAAAAACTGTTTTTT. This gives the protein CASSTRQGDEKLFF.

The gene calls are TRBV5-6 and TRBJ2-3, with 8 bases matching TRBD1. V trimming: 2 bases; J trimming: 0 bases; junction bases outside the gene matches: 5. Germline values: CDR1 SGHDT, CDR2 YYEEEE. CDR3 length: 16 residues. CDR3 region: CASSFRTGLSTDTQYF. In nucleotides, the CDR3 is TGTGCCAGCAGCTTTCGGACAGGGCTGAGCACAGATACGCAGTATTTT.

The chain recombines TRBV24-1 with TRBJ2-1; TRBD2 agrees at 9 bases. The CDR3 contains 15 residues. V shed 7 bases, J shed 10 bases, and the junction held 13 bases outside the gene matches. Germline lookup yields CDR1 KGHDR and CDR2 SFDVKD. CDR3 in DNA: TGTGCCACCAGCCGAGAGGCGGGGGGGCGGGGCGAGCAGTTCTTC. Protein: CATSREAGGRGEQFF.

The chain recombines TRBV20-1 with TRBJ2-1, with 11 bases that match TRBD2. The CDR3 has 16 amino acids. J was trimmed by 6 bases and V by 6 bases; bases with no gene match: 13. CDR1 and CDR2 from the germline V gene are DFQATT and SNEGSKA (reference sequence). CDR3 loop: CSARPPSGGPLNEQFF. The CDR3 coding sequence is TGCAGTGCCCGACCTCCTAGCGGGGGGCCCCTCAATGAGCAGTTCTTC.

V is TRBV30 and J is TRBJ2-2; D is ambiguous. Germline V lookup: CDR1 GTSNPN, CDR2 SVGIG (reference sequence). The CDR3 is 15 amino acids. V gave up 0 bases and J gave up 4 bases, with 12 bases separating them. CDR3 region: CAWSVLHGSTGELFF. The CDR3 DNA sequence: TGTGCCTGGAGTGTACTTCACGGCTCCACCGGGGAGCTGTTTTTT.

This clonotype was counted between two and nine times. The chain couples TRBV12-3 or TRBV12-4 to TRBJ2-5; weak D call: TRBD1 (7 bases). The ends were cut back, 6 bases at V and 2 bases at J, with 13 bases in the middle. There are 14 residues in the CDR3. The DNA for the CDR3 is TGTGCCAGCAGGGGGGGACAGCTACAAGAGACCCAGTACTTC. Protein sequence: CASRGGQLQETQYF.

The chain combines TRBV2 with TRBJ1-1; D unresolved. V gave up 3 bases and J gave up 0 bases, with 8 bases separating them. CDR1 SNHLY and CDR2 FYNNEI come from the germline V gene. This CDR3 comprises 14 residues. The CDR3, as DNA: TGTGCCAGCAGTGAGTTGACTATGAACACTGAAGCTTTCTTT. Translating it yields CASSELTMNTEAFF.

The table lists this clonotype with a few counts. The chain employs TRBV12-3 or TRBV12-4 and TRBJ2-1, with D possibly matching TRBD2 (7 bases). V shed 3 bases and J shed 9 bases, with 18 bases lying between them. CDR3 length: 15 residues. CDR3 amino acids: CASSFRGAGDSEQFF. The CDR3 DNA reads TGTGCCAGCAGTTTCCGGGGGGCCGGAGACTCTGAGCAGTTCTTC.

The V and J genes are TRBV6-1 and TRBJ2-3, with 7 bases matching TRBD2. With V trimmed by 6 bases and J by 1 base, 10 bases remained unmatched. This CDR3 is 16 amino acids long. In germline, CDR1 is MNHNS, CDR2 SASEGT. CDR3 sequence: CASSPRSAGGTDTQYF. The CDR3 bases are TGTGCCAGCAGCCCCAGGTCTGCGGGGGGCACAGATACGCAGTATTTT.

This rearrangement joins TRBV2 to TRBJ2-5, with 8 bases aligning to TRBD1. Germline V gene lookup returns CDR1 SNHLY and CDR2 FYNNEI. Unmatched junction bases numbered 13, after V lost 2 bases and J lost 2 bases. The CDR3 loop spans 18 amino acids. DNA for the CDR3: TGTGCCAGCAGTGAACCCCTCGTGACAGGGGATGATCAAGAGACCCAGTACTTC. Its translation: CASSEPLVTGDDQETQYF. Full variable domain (remainder filled in from reference TRBV2 and TRBJ2-5): EPEVTQTPSHQVTQMGQEVILRCVPISNHLYFYWYRQILGQKVEFLVSFYNNEISEKSEIFDDQFSVERPDGSNFTLKIRSTKLEDSAMYFCASSEPLVTGDDQETQYFGPGTRLLVL.

The chain carries TRBV29-1 and TRBJ2-5; perhaps TRBD2 as D (5 bases). This CDR3 is built from 11 residues. Germline V gene lookup returns CDR1 SQVTM and CDR2 ANQGSEA. The V and J ends lost 5 bases and 4 bases respectively, with 8 bases between them. CDR3 protein: CSVTGLETQYF. The DNA of the CDR3 is TGCAGCGTTACGGGATTAGAGACCCAGTACTTC.

The chain couples TRBV24-1 to TRBJ2-2; D might be TRBD1 or TRBD2, each matching 6 bases. The germline V and J ends were trimmed by 7 bases and 5 bases, with 16 bases remaining between them. This CDR3 comprises 15 residues. CDR1 is KGHDR, CDR2 SFDVKD, per germline. CDR3 DNA sequence: TGTGCCACCAGCCGCCTTGGGGGGCGTACCGGGGAGCTGTTTTTT. Translation: CATSRLGGRTGELFF.

This clonotype has a handful of counts. This chain connects TRBV3-1 to TRBJ1-3; 7 positions match TRBD1. This CDR3 comprises 20 residues. Losses at the gene ends were 5 bases for V and 5 bases for J; bases not matched to a gene: 24. Germline V gene data show CDR1 as LGHDT and CDR2 as YNNKEL (reference sequence). CDR3 sequence: CASSVRTGSVLKPPRNTIYF. The CDR3 nucleotides are TGTGCCAGCAGCGTACGGACAGGAAGCGTTCTCAAACCCCCTAGAAACACCATATATTTT.

This clonotype was recorded many times. V usage is TRBV7-6 and J usage is TRBJ1-1; D is undetermined. The CDR3 consists of 14 residues. Looked up from germline, CDR1 is SGHVS and CDR2 is FNYEAQ. V lost 5 bases and J lost 0, with 10 bases in between. The DNA for the CDR3 is TGTGCCAGCAGCCCGTCAAGGGTGAACACTGAAGCTTTCTTT. Its protein is CASSPSRVNTEAFF.